The next 16 T cell receptor beta chains were all read from a single sample in a study of T-cell memory formation after mild COVID-19. TCRdb itself ran the 5' RACE reads through MiXCR, one entry per CDR3 protein. The repertoire consists of 180,000 or so distinct CDR3 sequences, with approximately 16% occurring once and the leading ten covering 2% to 2.5%. Sequenced: PBMCs or a T cell subset sorted from them (not recorded which). The receptors originated from an adult woman who had mild COVID-19 (a few samples of this study predate the infection). Cell type and time point are not known.

The J gene is TRBJ1-5, the V gene TRBV4-1; D remains ambiguous. The CDR3 consists of 13 residues. V was cut by 4 bases and J by 3 bases, with 7 bases left in between. In germline, CDR1 is MGHRA, CDR2 YSYEKL. This chain's CDR3 is CASSRTSNQPQHF. The CDR3 DNA sequence: TGCGCCAGCAGCCGCACTTCCAATCAGCCCCAGCATTTT.

This chain joins TRBV6-6 and TRBJ2-1; 13 bases fit TRBD2. This CDR3 region has 15 residues. V gave up 6 bases and J gave up 7 bases; unmatched junction bases: 6. The germline CDR1 and CDR2 sequences are MNHNY and SVGAGI (reference sequence). This CDR3 is CASRKLAGGENEQFF. The CDR3 nucleotides are TGTGCCAGCAGAAAACTAGCGGGAGGGGAGAATGAGCAGTTCTTC.

The chain uses TRBV4-1 and TRBJ1-2, with D perhaps TRBD1 (5 bases). V dropped 4 bases and J dropped 2 bases, with 14 bases sitting between them. The germline CDR1 and CDR2 sequences are MGHRA and YSYEKL. The CDR3 has 15 amino acids. In DNA form, the CDR3 reads TGCGCCAGCAGCCGTCAGGGATCGGGCAACTATGGCTACACCTTC. Amino acids: CASSRQGSGNYGYTF.

This clonotype was counted only a few times. The J gene is TRBJ2-2, the V gene TRBV7-2; TRBD1 agrees at 9 bases. This CDR3 spans 13 amino acids. With V trimmed by 4 bases and J by 6 bases, 0 bases remained unmatched. CDR1 is SGHTA and CDR2 is FQGNSA in the germline V gene. This chain's CDR3 is CASSWTGAGELFF. The CDR3 bases are TGTGCCAGCAGCTGGACAGGGGCCGGGGAGCTGTTTTTT.

At least ten counts were recorded for this clonotype. This chain's CDR3 is CASSGPRELFF. CDR3 coding DNA: TGTGCCAGCAGTGGCCCCCGGGAGCTGTTTTTT. The chain is built from TRBV27 and TRBJ2-2, with D hard to call. V lost 5 bases, J lost 9 bases, and 7 bases lay in between. This CDR3 region has 11 residues. The germline V gene has CDR1 MNHEY and CDR2 SMNVEV (reference sequence).

J is TRBJ2-7 and V is TRBV20-1, with 10 bases that match TRBD2. The J segment lost 7 bases and the V segment lost 1 base, leaving 10 bases of the junction unmatched. CDR1 is DFQATT and CDR2 is SNEGSKA in the germline V gene (reference sequence). The CDR3 has 15 residues. CDR3 bases: TGCAGTGCTAGAGCTAGCGGGAGAACGGGAGGGGAGCAGTACTTC. Encoded protein: CSARASGRTGGEQYF.

The J gene is TRBJ1-1, the V gene TRBV5-1; D call uncertain. This CDR3 spans 13 amino acids. V was shortened by 6 bases and J by 1 base, with 10 bases between the two germline ends. Germline V gives CDR1 SGHRS, CDR2 YFSETQ. The CDR3 coding sequence is TGCGCCAGCATTAGTAACACGAACACTGAAGCTTTCTTT. Translated: CASISNTNTEAFF.

This clonotype has only a few counts. The gene calls are TRBV3-1 and TRBJ1-5; D not certain. Germline CDR1 LGHDT, CDR2 YNNKEL (reference sequence). Trimming stripped 4 bases from V and 2 bases from J, with 3 bases between. CDR3 length: 12 amino acids. The CDR3 here is CASSPGNQPQHF. CDR3 sequence (DNA): TGTGCCAGCAGCCCCGGCAATCAGCCCCAGCATTTT.

This clonotype was observed a handful of times. The CDR3 is CASSQPRGESTDTQYF. DNA of the CDR3: TGTGCCAGTAGCCAACCTCGAGGGGAGAGCACAGATACGCAGTATTTT. The chain uses TRBV19 and TRBJ2-3; D is possibly TRBD1 or TRBD2 (5 bases each). CDR3 size: 16 residues. From germline, CDR1 is LNHDA and CDR2 SQIVND (reference sequence). Trimming took 6 bases from V and 0 from J, leaving 16 bases between them.

V gene TRBV24-1 combines with J gene TRBJ1-5; possibly TRBD1 for D (5 bases). Germline lookup yields CDR1 KGHDR and CDR2 SFDVKD. The ends were cut back, 3 bases at V and 4 bases at J, with 9 bases in the middle. This CDR3 has 14 amino acids. In DNA form, the CDR3 reads TGTGCCACCAGTGATACAGGTCCGAATCAGCCCCAGCATTTT. Its protein is CATSDTGPNQPQHF.

The V call is TRBV24-1, the J call TRBJ2-2; 8 nucleotides agree with TRBD2. Trimming took 7 bases from V and 0 from J; bases not matched to a gene: 12. Looked up from germline, CDR1 is KGHDR and CDR2 is SFDVKD. This CDR3 comprises 18 residues. This chain's CDR3 is CATRAAWAGGTNTGELFF. The CDR3 region has the DNA TGTGCCACCAGGGCCGCCTGGGCGGGAGGAACGAACACCGGGGAGCTGTTTTTT.

This clonotype was detected many times. V is TRBV7-2 and J is TRBJ1-2; D call uncertain. Germline values: CDR1 SGHTA, CDR2 FQGNSA. CDR3 length: 13 residues. Trimming took 5 bases from V and 4 from J, leaving 11 bases between them. CDR3 coding DNA: TGTGCCAGCAGCCTCGGGGAGTCCTATGGCTACACCTTC. Its protein product is CASSLGESYGYTF. Using reference TRBV7-2 and TRBJ1-2 for the parts outside the CDR3, the full variable domain is GAGVSQSPSNKVTEKGKDVELRCDPISGHTALYWYRQSLGQGLEFLIYFQGNSAPDKSGLPSDRFSAERTGGSVSTLTIQRTQQEDSAVYLCASSLGESYGYTFGSGTRLTVV.

This clonotype was recorded a few times. The chain carries TRBV7-3 and TRBJ2-3, with D perhaps TRBD1 (5 bases). V lost 2 bases and J lost 2, with 8 bases in between. Germline V gives CDR1 SGHTA, CDR2 FQGTGA. The CDR3 runs 14 residues. CDR3 DNA sequence: TGTGCCAGCAGCTTAGACAGTTTCACAGATACGCAGTATTTT. This codes for CASSLDSFTDTQYF.

V gene TRBV14 combines with J gene TRBJ2-1, with 9 bases fitting TRBD2. The J segment lost 2 bases and the V segment lost 4 bases, leaving 12 bases of the junction unmatched. From germline, CDR1 is SGHDN and CDR2 FVKESK. The CDR3 contains 18 residues. CDR3: CASSRTVTGTSPYNEQFF. The CDR3 region has the DNA TGTGCCAGCAGCCGAACCGTTACCGGGACTAGCCCCTACAATGAGCAGTTCTTC. The full variable domain, with the rest looked up from reference TRBV14 and TRBJ2-1, is EAGVTQFPSHSVIEKGQTVTLRCDPISGHDNLYWYRRVMGKEIKFLLHFVKESKQDESGMPNNRFLAERTGGTYSTLKVQPAELEDSGVYFCASSRTVTGTSPYNEQFFGPGTRLTVL.

The chain employs TRBV12-3 or TRBV12-4 and TRBJ1-1; a possible D gene is TRBD1 (5 bases). CDR3 length equals 14 residues. The ends were cut back, 4 bases at V and 5 bases at J, with 14 bases in the middle. The CDR3 region is CASSSAMGVTEAFF. The CDR3 DNA sequence: TGTGCCAGCAGTTCCGCTATGGGGGTTACTGAAGCTTTCTTT.

This clonotype was seen only a few times. The V call is TRBV7-3, the J call TRBJ2-1; 8 bases are a match to TRBD1. Per the germline V gene, CDR1 is SGHTA and CDR2 is FQGTGA. J gave up 5 bases and V 2 bases, and 5 bases lay outside the gene matches. CDR3 length: 15 residues. CDR3 loop: CASSLQGALDNEQFF. CDR3 in DNA: TGTGCCAGCAGCTTACAGGGGGCGCTCGACAATGAGCAGTTCTTC.